The 28 T cell receptor beta chains given below trace back to one sample, sequenced in a study of T-cell memory formation after mild COVID-19. TCRdb passed the 5' RACE reads through MiXCR, listing each CDR3 protein once. This repertoire shows about 140,000 distinct CDR3 sequences, 13% to 15% found once; its top ten account for over 12%. Sequenced sample: PBMCs or a T cell subset sorted from them (not recorded which). The receptor source for this set is an adult woman who had mild COVID-19 (a few samples of this study predate the infection). Cell type and time point are not known.

This clonotype was picked up a small number of times. V gene TRBV15 combines with J gene TRBJ2-7; possible D gene TRBD2, 5 bases. Germline CDR1 and CDR2: LNHNV and YYDKDF (reference sequence). The CDR3 spans 13 residues. The V end lost 1 base, the J end lost 7 bases, and 11 bases lay between the germline ends. CDR3: CATSRVLALEQYF. In DNA form, the CDR3 reads TGTGCCACCAGCAGAGTGTTAGCGTTGGAGCAGTACTTC.

In this sample, this clonotype turned up a few times. V gene TRBV4-1 combines with J gene TRBJ1-5; no definite D call. Germline V gene sequence: CDR1 MGHRA, CDR2 YSYEKL. The CDR3 totals 15 residues. V lost 1 base to trimming and J lost 0 bases, with 7 bases between them. CDR3 sequence (DNA): TGCGCCAGCAGCCAAGTCACTTCTAGCAATCAGCCCCAGCATTTT. Amino acid sequence: CASSQVTSSNQPQHF.

Of note for this clonotype: This sequence may be a read error, since a much larger clone differs from it by one base. The chain carries TRBV12-3 or TRBV12-4 and TRBJ1-1; 9 nucleotides line up with TRBD1. CDR3 size: 16 residues. CDR3 in amino acids: CTSSLALGQGYTEAFF. The CDR3 coding sequence is TGTACCAGCAGCCTGGCTCTAGGACAGGGGTACACTGAAGCTTTCTTT.

This chain joins TRBV15 and TRBJ2-4; possibly TRBD1 for D (5 bases). CDR1 is LNHNV, CDR2 YYDKDF, per germline (reference sequence). With 0 bases removed from V and 0 bases from J, the gap between germline ends came to 12 bases. This CDR3 is 17 amino acids long. CDR3 nucleotide sequence: TGTGCCACCAGCAGAGATAGGGGAACTATAGCCAAAAACATTCAGTACTTC. Translated, it gives CATSRDRGTIAKNIQYF.

The rearrangement joins TRBV7-3 to TRBJ2-3; 9 nucleotides match TRBD2. Germline-derived CDR1 and CDR2 are SGHTA and FQGTGA. The CDR3 has 15 amino acids. V trimming: 3 bases; J trimming: 5 bases; junction bases outside the gene matches: 6. CDR3 coding DNA: TGTGCCAGCAGCTTTATAGCGGGAGCGGGAGATACGCAGTATTTT. It encodes CASSFIAGAGDTQYF. The whole variable domain, filled in from reference TRBV7-3 and TRBJ2-3, reads GAGVSQTPSNKVTEKGKYVELRCDPISGHTALYWYRQSLGQGPEFLIYFQGTGAADDSGLPNDRFFAVRPEGSVSTLKIQRTERGDSAVYLCASSFIAGAGDTQYFGPGTRLTVL.

The chain recombines TRBV7-9 with TRBJ2-1, with D maybe TRBD1 (6 bases). Germline V lookup: CDR1 SEHNR, CDR2 FQNEAQ (reference sequence). V lost 5 bases and J lost 5, with 22 bases in between. The CDR3 length is 17 residues. CDR3 DNA: TGTGCCAGCAGCCCGAGAGGTGGGACACAGGGCCACAATGAGCAGTTCTTC. The encoded protein is CASSPRGGTQGHNEQFF. The whole variable domain, remainder taken from reference TRBV7-9 and TRBJ2-1, is DTGVSQNPRHKITKRGQNVTFRCDPISEHNRLYWYRQTLGQGPEFLTYFQNEAQLEKSRLLSDRFSAERPKGSFSTLEIQRTEQGDSAMYLCASSPRGGTQGHNEQFFGPGTRLTVL.

This clonotype was seen more than once but under ten times. This chain links TRBV7-9 with TRBJ2-2; D not certain. Germline V gene data show CDR1 as SEHNR and CDR2 as FQNEAQ (reference sequence). The CDR3 is made up of 15 amino acids. Between the trimmed V and J ends, which lost 1 base and 2 bases, there was a span of 8 bases. This CDR3 is CASSLVQPNTGELFF. The CDR3 DNA sequence: TGTGCCAGCAGCTTAGTACAGCCTAACACCGGGGAGCTGTTTTTT.

This clonotype was detected only a few times. The chain couples TRBV3-1 to TRBJ2-1, with TRBD1 as a possible D gene (5 bases). The CDR3 runs to 16 residues. Per germline, CDR1 LGHDT and CDR2 YNNKEL (reference sequence). Trimming pared 1 base from V and 8 bases from J, leaving 18 bases between. The chain's CDR3 is CASSQVWGVEGDEQFF. Written as DNA, the CDR3 is TGTGCCAGCAGCCAAGTTTGGGGTGTCGAAGGGGATGAGCAGTTCTTC.

This clonotype was detected only a few times. This rearrangement joins TRBV6-5 to TRBJ2-5, with 11 bases aligning to TRBD1. V shed 3 bases, J shed 5 bases, and the junction held 8 bases outside the gene matches. CDR1 is MNHEY and CDR2 is SVGAGI in the germline V gene. This CDR3 has 16 amino acids. DNA for the CDR3: TGTGCCAGCAGTTATCGCGGGACAGGGGGAGGTGAGACCCAGTACTTC. Protein: CASSYRGTGGGETQYF.

The genes are TRBV9 and TRBJ2-3, with D possibly TRBD2 on 6 matching bases. Per germline, CDR1 SGDLS and CDR2 YYNGEE. This CDR3 comprises 16 residues. V lost 0 bases and J 1 base, leaving 12 bases between the germline ends. CDR3 sequence reads: CASSVASGRRTDTQYF. DNA of the CDR3: TGTGCCAGCAGCGTAGCTTCAGGGAGGCGCACAGATACGCAGTATTTT.

This chain links TRBV20-1 with TRBJ2-5, with 9 bases fitting TRBD2. Germline loops: CDR1 DFQATT, CDR2 SNEGSKA (reference sequence). With V trimmed by 1 base and J by 2 bases, 8 bases remained unmatched. The CDR3 is made up of 16 amino acids. CDR3 sequence reads: CSARVASGAIQETQYF. The CDR3 nucleotides are TGCAGTGCTAGAGTGGCTAGCGGGGCTATACAAGAGACCCAGTACTTC.

This clonotype was seen only once. The gene calls are TRBV4-1 and TRBJ2-2; 9 bases align to TRBD2. The J segment lost 6 bases and the V segment lost 4 bases, leaving 6 bases of the junction unmatched. Germline-derived CDR1 and CDR2 are MGHRA and YSYEKL. The CDR3 is 15 amino acids. The CDR3 DNA follows: TGCGCCAGCAGCCCCAGCGGGGGGCCCGCCGGGGAGCTGTTTTTT. Encoded protein: CASSPSGGPAGELFF.

This clonotype was observed many times. CDR3 region: CASSLGGTHNEQFF. The CDR3 region has the DNA TGCGCCAGCAGCTTGGGTGGGACCCACAATGAGCAGTTCTTC. The chain is built from TRBV5-1 and TRBJ2-1, with D tentatively TRBD1 or TRBD2 (5 bases each). This CDR3 comprises 14 residues. Germline CDR1 reads SGHRS; CDR2 reads YFSETQ. The V end lost 0 bases, the J end lost 5 bases, and 9 bases lay between the germline ends.

This clonotype was recorded a few times. A read error may account for a junction end that differs from germline. The chain joins TRBV7-7 to TRBJ2-5, with TRBD2 matching over 8 bases. This CDR3 spans 15 amino acids. Looked up from germline, CDR1 is SSHAT and CDR2 is FNYEAQ (reference sequence). The CDR3 DNA reads TGTGCTAGCAGCCCGACTAGCGAGAGGCAAGAGACCCAGTACTTC. This encodes CASSPTSERQETQYF.

This clonotype was counted ten times or more. The CDR3 coding sequence is TGCGCCAGCAGCTTGAACAGGGGAGAAAGAGATACGCAGTATTTT. This gives the protein CASSLNRGERDTQYF. The gene calls are TRBV5-1 and TRBJ2-3; TRBD1 matches 7 bases. Per the germline V gene, CDR1 is SGHRS and CDR2 is YFSETQ. This CDR3 has 15 residues. Trimming at V came to 1 base and at J to 5 bases, leaving 7 bases not matched to a gene.

This clonotype was seen a few times. The V gene is TRBV7-6, the J gene TRBJ1-1; D call uncertain. The length of the CDR3 is 13 residues. Trimming left V 1 base short and J 5 bases short, with 8 bases between. Looked up from germline, CDR1 is SGHVS and CDR2 is FNYEAQ. CDR3 loop: CASSLVDRTEAFF. CDR3 DNA: TGTGCCAGCAGCTTAGTCGATAGGACTGAAGCTTTCTTT.

V and J are TRBV6-5 and TRBJ1-6, with D maybe TRBD1 (5 bases). V was clipped by 6 bases and J by 6 bases, with 9 bases between them. The length of the CDR3 is 13 residues. In germline, CDR1 is MNHEY, CDR2 SVGAGI. The CDR3 loop is CASRLQANSPLHF. DNA of the CDR3: TGTGCCAGCAGGTTACAGGCTAATTCACCCCTCCACTTT.

The gene calls are TRBV2 and TRBJ1-1; TRBD1 is a possible D gene (5 bases). V was cut by 5 bases and J by 1 base, with 8 bases left in between. CDR3 length equals 13 residues. Looked up from germline, CDR1 is SNHLY and CDR2 is FYNNEI. The DNA of the CDR3 is TGTGCCAGCAGTACAGGTGGGAACACTGAAGCTTTCTTT. Its translation is CASSTGGNTEAFF.

This clonotype has just one count. A read error may be the cause here, since a much bigger clone is one base away. The chain joins TRBV7-9 to TRBJ1-1; D is unresolved. In germline, CDR1 is SEHNR, CDR2 FQNEAQ (reference sequence). The CDR3 extends over 13 amino acids. The V and J ends lost 4 bases and 0 bases respectively, with 6 bases between them. CDR3 amino acids: CASSSKLNTEAFF. The CDR3 region has the DNA TGTGCCAGCAGCTCCAAATTGAACACTGAAGCTTTCTTT.

This clonotype was seen more than once but under ten times. V gene TRBV12-3 or TRBV12-4 combines with J gene TRBJ1-4; TRBD1 might be the D (5 bases). V gave up 3 bases and J gave up 13 bases, with 15 bases separating them. The CDR3 has 13 residues. This CDR3 reads CASSFLVGEGLFF. CDR3 bases: TGTGCCAGCAGTTTCTTAGTGGGGGAAGGACTGTTTTTT.

This chain links TRBV24-1 with TRBJ1-2; tentatively, D is TRBD1 (5 bases). The V end was cut by 2 bases, the J end by 4 bases, with 13 bases between. The CDR3 runs to 15 residues. Germline lookup yields CDR1 KGHDR and CDR2 SFDVKD. The chain's CDR3 is CATSDSGTESYGYTF. The CDR3 bases are TGTGCCACCAGTGATTCCGGGACTGAGTCCTATGGCTACACCTTC.

V and J are TRBV12-3 or TRBV12-4 and TRBJ2-1; D assignment may be TRBD1 or TRBD2 (5 bases each). This CDR3 region has 15 residues. Trimming left V 2 bases short and J 7 bases short, with 15 bases between. In DNA form, the CDR3 reads TGTGCCAGCAGTTTATTGTGGGGGACGGCAAATGAGCAGTTCTTC. Its translation: CASSLLWGTANEQFF.

V usage is TRBV7-9 and J usage is TRBJ1-1; no firm D call. V lost 5 bases and J lost 4, with 14 bases in between. Per germline, CDR1 SEHNR and CDR2 FQNEAQ (reference sequence). CDR3 length equals 14 residues. CDR3 loop: CASSQPGVGTEAFF. The CDR3 nucleotides are TGTGCCAGCAGCCAACCCGGAGTGGGCACTGAAGCTTTCTTT.

This clonotype was found a few times. The chain couples TRBV7-3 to TRBJ2-1, with D perhaps assigned TRBD1 or TRBD2 (5 bases each). The CDR3 totals 13 residues. CDR1 and CDR2 (germline): SGHTA, FQGTGA. The V and J ends lost 3 bases and 10 bases respectively, with 13 bases between them. The CDR3 coding sequence is TGTGCCAGCAGCTTGGGACGTTACGGGGAGCAGTTCTTC. As protein: CASSLGRYGEQFF.

This clonotype appeared a single time. The CDR3 reads CASSLGLAQDTQYF. CDR3 nucleotide sequence: TGTGCCAGCAGCTTAGGACTAGCCCAAGATACGCAGTATTTT. This chain links TRBV7-9 with TRBJ2-3; 7 bases map to TRBD2. The length of the CDR3 is 14 residues. Germline V lookup: CDR1 SEHNR, CDR2 FQNEAQ (reference sequence). The V gene end was trimmed by 1 base and the J gene end by 5 bases; junction bases not matched to a gene: 3.

The chain couples TRBV29-1 to TRBJ2-3, with 8 positions matching TRBD2. Germline values: CDR1 SQVTM, CDR2 ANQGSEA. Unmatched junction bases numbered 0, after V lost 5 bases and J lost 5 bases. The CDR3 consists of 11 residues. The CDR3 DNA follows: TGCAGCGTTCGGGGGGGAGATACGCAGTATTTT. Residues: CSVRGGDTQYF.

In this sample, this clonotype turned up a few times. This chain joins TRBV9 and TRBJ2-7; 15 bases are a match to TRBD2. Per germline, CDR1 SGDLS and CDR2 YYNGEE. The CDR3 is 15 amino acids. V dropped 5 bases and J dropped 5; count of bases not matched to a gene: 5. In DNA, the CDR3 is TGTGCCAGCAGTAGGACTAGCGGGAGGGGCGACGAGCAGTACTTC. Protein sequence: CASSRTSGRGDEQYF. Based on the CDR3 plus reference TRBV9 and TRBJ2-7, the full variable domain is DSGVTQTPKHLITATGQRVTLRCSPRSGDLSVYWYQQSLDQGLQFLIQYYNGEERAKGNILERFSAQQFPDLHSELNLSSLELGDSALYFCASSRTSGRGDEQYFGPGTRLTVT.

The table lists this clonotype with many counts. The chain joins TRBV19 to TRBJ2-7; weak D call: TRBD2 (6 bases). Germline V gene data show CDR1 as LNHDA and CDR2 as SQIVND (reference sequence). Trimming cost V 5 bases and J 7 bases, with 21 bases left between them. The CDR3 covers 15 residues. The CDR3 region has the DNA TGTGCCAGTAGTGTTCCGCTAGCGACCTTGGTTGAGCAGTACTTC. Its protein is CASSVPLATLVEQYF.